A selection of T cell receptor beta chains follows, all from one sample in a study of human T cells and chemical hapten exposure. One entry per CDR3 protein, called by TCRdb with MiXCR from the RACE reads. The data contain 150,000 to 200,000 distinct CDR3 sequences, 20% to 25% of them singletons. The source material was whole blood, sampled in connection with sensitization to the hapten diphenylcyclopropenone (DPC). Receptors originate from a woman aged 50 to 65 with alopecia areata. Some clones in this sample may be carry-over from other donors' samples. Both conserved end residues are part of each CDR3. A D gene is named only where the DNA matches it firmly. Clone size, where shown, is once, few, many, or a class for clones that have expanded.

cdr3_aa	cdr3_nt	clone_size	v_call	j_call	d_call
CASSLRAGNQPQHF	TGTGCCAGCAGCTTAAGGGCAGGCAATCAGCCCCAGCATTTT	.	TRBV7-2	TRBJ1-5	.
CASKTTGPSRELFF	TGTGCCAGCAAAACCACAGGACCTTCAAGGGAGCTGTTTTTT	few	TRBV2	TRBJ2-2	.
CSARVADTQYF	TGCAGTGCTAGAGTTGCAGATACGCAGTATTTT	.	TRBV20-1	TRBJ2-3	.
CASSLESGRYYEQYF	TGTGCCAGCAGTTTAGAGTCCGGCAGATACTACGAGCAGTACTTC	.	TRBV27	TRBJ2-7	.
CSVVPRTASTDTQYF	TGCAGCGTTGTCCCCCGGACAGCTAGCACAGATACGCAGTATTTT	.	TRBV29-1	TRBJ2-3	.
CASRVAGGPWGNEQFF	TGTGCCAGCAGAGTAGCGGGAGGGCCCTGGGGCAATGAGCAGTTCTTC	.	TRBV2	TRBJ2-1	TRBD2
CASSPPRGGGNTEAFF	TGTGCCAGCAGTCCGCCGCGTGGAGGGGGTAACACTGAAGCTTTCTTT	.	TRBV12-3/TRBV12-4	TRBJ1-1	.
CASSLDVWNPLAFF	TGTGCCAGCAGTTTAGATGTCTGGAACCCCCTAGCTTTCTTT	few	TRBV12-3/TRBV12-4	TRBJ1-1	.
CATAGDANTGELFF	TGTGCCACCGCGGGTGACGCGAACACCGGGGAGCTGTTTTTT	few	TRBV2	TRBJ2-2	.
CASTRPGFTYNEQFF	TGTGCCAGCACCCGCCCGGGGTTTACCTACAATGAGCAGTTCTTC	.	TRBV11-2	TRBJ2-1	.
CASSPGRAAEGGEQFF	TGTGCCAGCAGCCCAGGCCGGGCAGCGGAGGGAGGTGAGCAGTTCTTC	many	TRBV7-9	TRBJ2-1	.
CSVGISGTDTQYF	TGCAGCGTTGGGATTTCTGGCACAGATACGCAGTATTTT	many	TRBV29-1	TRBJ2-3	.
CASSVTGGGEQFF	TGTGCCAGCAGTGTGACAGGGGGGGGTGAGCAGTTCTTC	.	TRBV2	TRBJ2-1	TRBD1
CSASAGGMDYGYTF	TGCAGTGCTAGTGCAGGGGGTATGGACTATGGCTACACCTTC	.	TRBV20-1	TRBJ1-2	TRBD1
CAVGNTEAFF	TGTGCCGTGGGAAACACTGAAGCTTTCTTT	few	TRBV6-1	TRBJ1-1	.
CATSRVDILDNEQFF	TGTGCCACCAGCAGAGTGGACATCCTAGACAATGAGCAGTTCTTC	many	TRBV15	TRBJ2-1	.
CAISRDMGYEQYF	TGTGCCATCAGCCGGGACATGGGCTACGAGCAGTACTTC	few	TRBV10-3	TRBJ2-7	.
CASSPGQGVWQPQHF	TGCGCCAGCAGCCCGGGACAGGGTGTTTGGCAGCCCCAGCATTTT	.	TRBV10-2	TRBJ1-5	TRBD1
CASARLATNTGELFF	TGTGCCAGCGCTCGACTAGCGACGAACACCGGGGAGCTGTTTTTT	.	TRBV3-1	TRBJ2-2	TRBD2
CASAGRRDGTGELFF	TGTGCCAGCGCTGGCCGGAGAGACGGGACCGGGGAGCTGTTTTTT	.	TRBV7-9	TRBJ2-2	.
CASSQRQGLGQYF	TGTGCCAGCAGCCAACGACAGGGGTTGGGGCAGTACTTC	.	TRBV7-2	TRBJ2-7	TRBD1
CSVGRAQETQYF	TGCAGCGTTGGTAGAGCTCAAGAGACCCAGTACTTC	many	TRBV29-1	TRBJ2-5	.
CASSPALAGGGEQFF	TGTGCCAGCAGTCCGGCACTAGCGGGAGGGGGTGAGCAGTTCTTC	few	TRBV28	TRBJ2-1	TRBD2
CASSRTSGGSGEQYF	TGTGCCAGCAGCCGTACTAGCGGGGGGTCCGGCGAGCAGTACTTC	few	TRBV4-2	TRBJ2-7	TRBD2
CASSSQAPGHAKNIQYF	TGTGCCAGCAGCTCCCAGGCACCGGGCCACGCCAAAAACATTCAGTACTTC	.	TRBV7-9	TRBJ2-4	.
CSARVRSGSRSYNEQFF	TGCAGTGCTAGAGTACGCAGCGGGAGTCGCTCCTACAATGAGCAGTTCTTC	few	TRBV20-1	TRBJ2-1	TRBD2
CASSLAGQGNRDEQFF	TGCGCCAGCAGCTTGGCGGGACAGGGAAACCGGGATGAGCAGTTCTTC	.	TRBV5-1	TRBJ2-1	TRBD1
CSASDSAADTQYF	TGCAGTGCTAGCGACAGTGCGGCAGATACGCAGTATTTT	few	TRBV20-1	TRBJ2-3	.
CSVEEGVDEKLFF	TGCAGCGTTGAGGAGGGCGTGGATGAAAAACTGTTTTTT	.	TRBV29-1	TRBJ1-4	.
CASSQEGGLSGYTF	TGTGCCAGCAGCCAAGAGGGGGGGCTAAGTGGCTACACCTTC	few	TRBV3-1	TRBJ1-2	.
CASSFRPGLTRNYGYTF	TGCGCCAGCAGCTTTCGACCGGGACTCACGCGGAACTATGGCTACACCTTC	.	TRBV5-1	TRBJ1-2	.
CASSWGQREATNEQFF	TGTGCCAGCAGCTGGGGGCAGCGGGAGGCAACCAATGAGCAGTTCTTC	few	TRBV11-1	TRBJ2-1	TRBD2
CASSFEAATNTEAFF	TGCGCCAGCAGCTTTGAGGCAGCAACTAACACTGAAGCTTTCTTT	few	TRBV5-1	TRBJ1-1	.
CSARERTGAFYGYTF	TGCAGTGCTAGGGAGAGGACAGGGGCATTCTATGGCTACACCTTC	few	TRBV20-1	TRBJ1-2	TRBD1
CASSLVGTGAEQYF	TGCGCCAGCAGCTTGGTGGGGACAGGGGCCGAGCAGTACTTC	.	TRBV5-1	TRBJ2-7	TRBD1
CASSQSRIGDTSYEQYF	TGTGCCAGCAGCCAATCCAGGATCGGGGACACCTCCTACGAGCAGTACTTC	few	TRBV6-5	TRBJ2-7	.
CSVSGGYNEQFF	TGCAGCGTTTCAGGCGGTTACAATGAGCAGTTCTTC	few	TRBV29-1	TRBJ2-1	.
CASSGQGSTDTQYF	TGTGCCAGCAGCGGACAGGGAAGCACAGATACGCAGTATTTT	few	TRBV2	TRBJ2-3	TRBD1
CASSLGTGFIYEQYF	TGCGCCAGCAGCTTGGGAACAGGTTTTATCTACGAGCAGTACTTC	few	TRBV5-1	TRBJ2-7	.
CASSQGHQNTEAFF	TGTGCCAGCAGCCAAGGACACCAGAACACTGAAGCTTTCTTT	few	TRBV7-3	TRBJ1-1	.
CASSPTRDTEAFF	TGTGCCAGCAGTCCTACCAGGGACACTGAAGCTTTCTTT	.	TRBV12-3/TRBV12-4	TRBJ1-1	.
CASSLGRGWTEAFF	TGTGCCAGCAGCCTAGGAAGGGGTTGGACTGAAGCTTTCTTT	.	TRBV11-2	TRBJ1-1	.
CSVVTGGYAEAFF	TGCAGCGTTGTGACAGGAGGGTACGCTGAAGCTTTCTTT	.	TRBV29-1	TRBJ1-1	.
CASSPLPGVGNTIYF	TGTGCCAGCAGCCCCCTCCCCGGGGTAGGAAACACCATATATTTT	.	TRBV6-1	TRBJ1-3	.
CASSKGQGGETQYF	TGTGCCAGCAGCAAAGGACAGGGGGGAGAGACCCAGTACTTC	few	TRBV21-1	TRBJ2-5	.
CSAIRPGLGKNIQYF	TGCAGTGCTATCCGACCGGGACTAGGGAAGAACATTCAGTACTTC	.	TRBV20-1	TRBJ2-4	TRBD2
CATSREQFNEQYF	TGTGCCACCAGCAGAGAACAGTTCAACGAGCAGTACTTC	.	TRBV15	TRBJ2-7	.
CAWNQGWETNEKLFF	TGTGCCTGGAACCAGGGGTGGGAGACTAATGAAAAACTGTTTTTT	few	TRBV30	TRBJ1-4	.
CASSLSDTQYF	TGTGCCAGCAGTTTATCAGATACGCAGTATTTT	many	TRBV7-2	TRBJ2-3	.
CAISETPGQGGYTF	TGTGCCATCAGTGAGACTCCGGGACAGGGAGGCTACACCTTC	.	TRBV10-3	TRBJ1-2	TRBD1
CASSSGTGDEKLFF	TGCGCCAGCAGTTCCGGGACAGGGGATGAAAAACTGTTTTTT	.	TRBV5-1	TRBJ1-4	TRBD1
CASSPNREIAGNTIYF	TGCGCCAGCAGCCCGAACAGGGAGATTGCAGGAAACACCATATATTTT	few	TRBV4-1	TRBJ1-3	.
CSVVFLAGDLYF	TGCAGCGTTGTGTTCCTAGCGGGAGACTTGTACTTC	.	TRBV29-1	TRBJ2-7	TRBD2
CASTEGLRSGANVLTF	TGTGCCAGCACCGAGGGGTTGAGATCTGGGGCCAACGTCCTGACTTTC	.	TRBV6-2/TRBV6-3	TRBJ2-6	.
CASSQVDRSYNEQFF	TGCGCCAGCAGCCAAGTGGACAGATCCTACAATGAGCAGTTCTTC	few	TRBV4-1	TRBJ2-1	.
CSVGTSGSLYNEQFF	TGCAGCGTTGGAACTAGCGGGAGTCTTTACAATGAGCAGTTCTTC	.	TRBV29-1	TRBJ2-1	TRBD2
CASSTTGGGNTEAFF	TGTGCCAGCAGCACGACAGGGGGAGGCAACACTGAAGCTTTCTTT	.	TRBV12-3/TRBV12-4	TRBJ1-1	TRBD1